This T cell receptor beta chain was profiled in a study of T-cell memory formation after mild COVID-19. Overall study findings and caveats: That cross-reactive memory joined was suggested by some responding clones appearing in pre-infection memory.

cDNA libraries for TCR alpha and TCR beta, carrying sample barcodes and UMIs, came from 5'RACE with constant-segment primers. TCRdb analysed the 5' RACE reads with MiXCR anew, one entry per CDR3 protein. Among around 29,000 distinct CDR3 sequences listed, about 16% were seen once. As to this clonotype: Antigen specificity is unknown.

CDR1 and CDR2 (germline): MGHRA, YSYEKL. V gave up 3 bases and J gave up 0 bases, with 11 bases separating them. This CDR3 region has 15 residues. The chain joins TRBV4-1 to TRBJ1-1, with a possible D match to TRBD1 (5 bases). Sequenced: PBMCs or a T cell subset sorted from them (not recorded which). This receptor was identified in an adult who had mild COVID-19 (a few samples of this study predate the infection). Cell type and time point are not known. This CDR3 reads CASSHQSTVNTEAFF. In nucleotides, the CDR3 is TGCGCCAGCAGCCACCAGTCGACAGTGAACACTGAAGCTTTCTTT.